These T cell receptor beta chains were read from a single sample in a study of identical twins. Each CDR3 protein is one row after TCRdb ran MiXCR on the 5' RACE reads. This table has 510,000 or so distinct CDR3 sequences, approximately 14% appearing once. These sequences were also reported in another study, on yellow fever vaccine responses in identical twins.

The source material was CD4+ T cells sorted from blood. The receptors here all came from a young woman in good health. CDR3s include the opening cysteine and the closing phenylalanine or tryptophan. Each record gives: clone size, D gene, J gene, V gene, CDR3 protein, CDR3 DNA. D genes are given only for firm matches. Only some rows state a clone size, as once, few, many or a class for expanded clones.

>.|TRBD1|TRBJ2-1|TRBV6-5
CASSSTGQVGNEQFF
TGTGCCAGCAGTTCAACGGGACAGGTTGGGAATGAGCAGTTCTTC
>.|TRBD1|TRBJ2-3|TRBV7-9
CASSFEGATDTQYF
TGTGCCAGCAGCTTTGAGGGGGCAACAGATACGCAGTATTTT
>.|TRBD1|TRBJ1-2|TRBV12-3/TRBV12-4
CASRSGTDYGYTF
TGTGCCAGCAGATCCGGGACAGACTATGGCTACACCTTC
>.|.|TRBJ2-3|TRBV5-5
CASSQVSTDTQYF
TGTGCCAGCAGCCAAGTAAGCACAGATACGCAGTATTTT
>.|.|TRBJ2-2|TRBV20-1
CSARRGVMNTGELFF
TGCAGTGCTAGGAGGGGAGTTATGAACACCGGGGAGCTGTTTTTT
>.|.|TRBJ2-5|TRBV12-3/TRBV12-4
CASSFGAGVGQETQYF
TGTGCCAGCAGTTTCGGGGCAGGGGTGGGCCAAGAGACCCAGTACTTC
>.|TRBD1|TRBJ2-7|TRBV25-1
CASTPRTGGFNEQYF
TGTGCCAGCACCCCCAGGACAGGGGGGTTCAACGAGCAGTACTTC
>.|.|TRBJ2-6|TRBV24-1
CATSDTRVTGANVLTF
TGTGCCACCAGTGATACCAGGGTCACTGGGGCCAACGTCCTGACTTTC
>few|.|TRBJ2-7|TRBV5-5
CASSLEDYTYYEQYF
TGTGCCAGCAGCTTGGAGGACTACACTTACTACGAGCAGTACTTC
>few|TRBD1|TRBJ2-5|TRBV18
CASSPAKTGVETQYF
TGTGCCAGCTCACCAGCAAAGACAGGGGTCGAGACCCAGTACTTC
>few|.|TRBJ1-5|TRBV6-5
CASSYSGGGRNQPQHF
TGTGCCAGCAGTTACTCGGGTGGAGGCCGCAATCAGCCCCAGCATTTT
>.|.|TRBJ1-1|TRBV3-1
CASSDPRAGRNTEAFF
TGTGCCAGCAGCGACCCCCGGGCCGGGAGGAACACTGAAGCTTTCTTT
>.|TRBD1|TRBJ1-1|TRBV12-3/TRBV12-4
CASSKTGGVTEAFF
TGTGCCAGCAGCAAGACAGGGGGGGTGACTGAAGCTTTCTTT
>few|.|TRBJ1-1|TRBV5-1
CASRENAADTEAFF
TGCGCCAGCAGAGAAAACGCGGCCGACACTGAAGCTTTCTTT
>.|.|TRBJ2-1|TRBV20-1
CSARGEVQVNEQFF
TGCAGTGCTAGAGGCGAGGTTCAGGTAAATGAGCAGTTCTTC
>few|.|TRBJ1-6|TRBV5-1
CASSSGQAGSPLHF
TGCGCCAGCAGCTCGGGCCAAGCGGGTTCACCCCTCCACTTT
>few|.|TRBJ2-7|TRBV28
CASSLATYSEQYF
TGTGCCAGCAGTTTAGCGACCTACAGTGAGCAGTACTTC
>.|.|TRBJ2-3|TRBV12-3/TRBV12-4
CASSTPTETDTQYF
TGTGCCAGCAGTACCCCGACTGAAACAGATACGCAGTATTTT
>.|TRBD2|TRBJ2-1|TRBV24-1
CATSDSRLAGEDNEQFF
TGTGCCACCAGTGATTCTCGACTAGCGGGAGAGGACAATGAGCAGTTCTTC
>few|.|TRBJ2-1|TRBV5-1
CASKGDHEQFF
TGCGCCAGCAAGGGGGACCATGAGCAGTTCTTC
>few|TRBD1|TRBJ1-4|TRBV20-1
CSAVQGIGEKLFF
TGCAGTGCAGTACAGGGGATAGGTGAAAAACTGTTTTTT
>few|.|TRBJ2-7|TRBV7-2
CASSLWTPPSYEQYF
TGTGCCAGCAGCCTTTGGACACCCCCCTCCTACGAGCAGTACTTC
>.|.|TRBJ2-3|TRBV3-1
CASSPLGGSSDTQYF
TGTGCCAGCAGCCCCCTGGGGGGTAGTTCAGATACGCAGTATTTT
>few|.|TRBJ2-5|TRBV6-2/TRBV6-3
CASTQQGGETQYF
TGTGCCAGCACCCAACAGGGAGGAGAGACCCAGTACTTC
>.|.|TRBJ2-5|TRBV4-1
CASSQAPPGRKETQYF
TGCGCCAGCAGCCAAGCCCCACCGGGACGGAAAGAGACCCAGTACTTC
>.|TRBD2|TRBJ2-7|TRBV27
CASRLAGFYEQYF
TGTGCCAGCAGACTAGCGGGATTCTACGAGCAGTACTTC
>many|.|TRBJ2-5|TRBV12-3/TRBV12-4
CASSLGSLKETQYF
TGTGCCAGCAGTTTAGGGAGTTTAAAAGAGACCCAGTACTTC
>.|.|TRBJ2-3|TRBV5-1
CASSYALSSGEDTQYF
TGCGCCAGCAGCTACGCCCTGAGTAGCGGTGAGGATACGCAGTATTTT
>few|TRBD1|TRBJ2-5|TRBV10-1
CASSAGTGISETQYF
TGCGCCAGCAGTGCCGGGACAGGGATTTCGGAGACCCAGTACTTC
>few|.|TRBJ1-3|TRBV7-9
CASSKGTELFTIYF
TGTGCCAGCAGCAAGGGGACCGAGCTATTCACCATATATTTT
>few|TRBD1|TRBJ2-2|TRBV12-3/TRBV12-4
CASSSAGTANTGELFF
TGTGCCAGCAGTTCCGCCGGGACAGCAAACACCGGGGAGCTGTTTTTT